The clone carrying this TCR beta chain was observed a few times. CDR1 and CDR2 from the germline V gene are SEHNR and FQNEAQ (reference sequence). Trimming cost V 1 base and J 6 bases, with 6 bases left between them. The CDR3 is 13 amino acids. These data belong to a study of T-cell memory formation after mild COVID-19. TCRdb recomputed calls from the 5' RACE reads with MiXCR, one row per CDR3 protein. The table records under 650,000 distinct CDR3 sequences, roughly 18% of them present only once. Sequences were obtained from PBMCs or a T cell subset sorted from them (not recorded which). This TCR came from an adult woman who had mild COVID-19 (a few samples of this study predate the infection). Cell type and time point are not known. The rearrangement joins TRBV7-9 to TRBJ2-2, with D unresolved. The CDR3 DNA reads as TGTGCCAGCAGCTTAGAGTTGCCCGGGGAGCTGTTTTTT. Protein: CASSLELPGELFF. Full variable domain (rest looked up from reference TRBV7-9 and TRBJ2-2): DTGVSQNPRHKITKRGQNVTFRCDPISEHNRLYWYRQTLGQGPEFLTYFQNEAQLEKSRLLSDRFSAERPKGSFSTLEIQRTEQGDSAMYLCASSLELPGELFFGEGSRLTVL.